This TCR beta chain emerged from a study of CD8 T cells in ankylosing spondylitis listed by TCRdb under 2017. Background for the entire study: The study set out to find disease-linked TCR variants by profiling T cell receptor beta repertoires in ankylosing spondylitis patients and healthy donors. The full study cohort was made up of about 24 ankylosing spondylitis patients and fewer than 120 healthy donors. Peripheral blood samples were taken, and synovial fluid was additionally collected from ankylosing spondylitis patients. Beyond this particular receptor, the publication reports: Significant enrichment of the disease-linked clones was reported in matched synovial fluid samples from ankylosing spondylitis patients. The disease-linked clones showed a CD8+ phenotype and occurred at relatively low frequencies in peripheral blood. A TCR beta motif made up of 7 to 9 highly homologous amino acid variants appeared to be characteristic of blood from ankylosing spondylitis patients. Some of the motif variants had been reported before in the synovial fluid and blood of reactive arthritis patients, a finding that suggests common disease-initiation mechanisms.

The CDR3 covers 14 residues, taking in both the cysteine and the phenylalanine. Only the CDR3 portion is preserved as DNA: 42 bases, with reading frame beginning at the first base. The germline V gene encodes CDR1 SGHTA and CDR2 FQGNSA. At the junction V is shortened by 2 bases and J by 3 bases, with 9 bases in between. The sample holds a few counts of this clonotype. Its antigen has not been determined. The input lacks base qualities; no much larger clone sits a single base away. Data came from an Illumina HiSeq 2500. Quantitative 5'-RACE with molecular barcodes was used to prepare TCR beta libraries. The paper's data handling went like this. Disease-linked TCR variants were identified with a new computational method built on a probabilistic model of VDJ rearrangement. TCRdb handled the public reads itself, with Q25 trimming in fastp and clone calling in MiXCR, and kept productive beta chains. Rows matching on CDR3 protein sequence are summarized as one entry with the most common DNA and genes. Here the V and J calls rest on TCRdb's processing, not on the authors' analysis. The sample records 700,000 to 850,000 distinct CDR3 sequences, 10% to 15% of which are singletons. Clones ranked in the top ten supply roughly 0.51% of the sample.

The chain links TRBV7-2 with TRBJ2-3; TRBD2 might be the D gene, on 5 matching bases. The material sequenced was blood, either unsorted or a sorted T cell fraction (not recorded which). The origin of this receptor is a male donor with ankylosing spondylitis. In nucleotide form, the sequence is TGTGCCAGCAGCTTATATCCGGGGACAGATACGCAGTATTTT. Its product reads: CASSLYPGTDTQYF.